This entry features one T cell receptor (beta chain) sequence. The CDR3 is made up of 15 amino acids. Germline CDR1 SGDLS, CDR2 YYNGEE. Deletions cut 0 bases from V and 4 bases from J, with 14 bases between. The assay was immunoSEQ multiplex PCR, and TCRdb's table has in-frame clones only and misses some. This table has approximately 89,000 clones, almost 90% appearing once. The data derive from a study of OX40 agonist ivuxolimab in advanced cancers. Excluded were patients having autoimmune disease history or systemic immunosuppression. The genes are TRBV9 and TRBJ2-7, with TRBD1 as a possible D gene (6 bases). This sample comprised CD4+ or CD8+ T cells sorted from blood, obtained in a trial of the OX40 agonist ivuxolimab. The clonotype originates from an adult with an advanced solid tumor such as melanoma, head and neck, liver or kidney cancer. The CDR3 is CASSVGVVQGYEQYF. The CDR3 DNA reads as TGTGCCAGCAGCGTAGGGGTAGTTCAGGGGTACGAGCAGTACTTC.